This entry lists 5 T cell receptor beta chains sequenced from one sample in a study of cytomegalovirus exposure and HLA in healthy donors. Primers for the PCR totalled 60 Vbeta and 13 Jbeta. The repertoire was sequenced with immunoSEQ multiplex PCR; TCRdb's copy has only in-frame clones and lacks some. This table holds roughly 120,000 clones, about 59% found once. The material sequenced was PBMCs. The receptors shown here come from a woman aged 40 to 49 in good health and CMV-seropositive.

This CDR3 reads CSVTTSGMADTQYF. The CDR3 DNA reads TGCAGCGTAACAACTAGCGGGATGGCAGATACGCAGTATTTT. V gene TRBV29-1 combines with J gene TRBJ2-3; 10 nucleotides align to TRBD2. CDR1 and CDR2 (germline): SQVTM, ANQGSEA. V dropped 6 bases and J dropped 4; count of bases not matched to a gene: 7. This CDR3 has 14 residues.

This sequence joins TRBV5-1 and TRBJ1-1; 7 nucleotides line up with TRBD1. Looked up from germline, CDR1 is SGHRS and CDR2 is YFSETQ. Germline trimming cut 4 bases from V and 1 base from J; bases unmatched to any gene: 7. This CDR3 has 15 residues. The CDR3 region has the DNA TGCGCCAGCAGCAAAGGGACAGAAGAGAACACTGAAGCTTTCTTT. Translation gives CASSKGTEENTEAFF.

The genes are TRBV6-5 and TRBJ1-1; D call uncertain. The germline V and J ends were trimmed by 7 bases and 0 bases, with 9 bases remaining between them. Per germline, CDR1 MNHEY and CDR2 SVGAGI. The CDR3 covers 13 residues. The CDR3 loop reads CASIQELNTEAFF. The CDR3 nucleotides are TGTGCCAGCATTCAGGAATTGAACACTGAAGCTTTCTTT.

The chain has TRBV6-1 and TRBJ2-5; TRBD1 matches 8 bases. V trimming: 2 bases; J trimming: 2 bases; junction bases outside the gene matches: 7. This CDR3 region has 16 residues. CDR1 is MNHNS and CDR2 is SASEGT in the germline V gene. Here the CDR3 DNA reads TGTGCCAGCAGTGAACGCCGGACAGGGATGCAAGAGACCCAGTACTTC. Protein: CASSERRTGMQETQYF.

A note on this clone: Sequence at one end of the junction differs from germline and may be a read error. The chain joins TRBV6-6 to TRBJ2-5; 9 bases agree with TRBD1. There are 16 residues in the CDR3. CDR1 is MNHNY, CDR2 SVGAGI, per germline (reference sequence). The CDR3 nucleotides read TGTGACAGCAGTTACTCTACGGACAGGGGAGCGGTGGCCCAGTACTTC. Its translation is CDSSYSTDRGAVAQYF.